This T cell receptor (beta chain) came from a study of blood T cell repertoires in COVID-19 (dated by TCRdb to about 2020). Regarding the complete study: Collaborator samples came from the United States, Italy and Spain and covered acute and convalescent phases of COVID-19. The material from the prospective study consisted of cDNA or gDNA derived from T cells, B-cell-depleted T cells, or PBMCs. Deeply sampled blood TCRbeta repertoires from subjects exposed to, actively infected with, or recovered from COVID-19 were included in the dataset. The repertoires were made available in a free public database intended to serve as a resource for research on the immune response to SARS-CoV-2. The samples were drawn from two sources: the first 160 participants of the ongoing ImmuneRACE study, and some 1,300 subjects contributed by 6 global collaborators. The sample metadata nearly always contained a de-identified subject ID, COVID-19 status, age in years and sex. Where HLA class I and class II types were available, the types were taken from metadata supplied by the sample provider, not from assay-based typing. The study at large found these results: The quantity of clinical and demographic metadata differed by source and by participant and was supplied without curation.

Enrolling through a virtual design, the prospective study's participants ranged in age from roughly 18 to 90 years and lived across 24 United States geographic areas. Cohort assignment in the prospective study relied on participant-reported clinical history from a screening survey and a study questionnaire. Recovered participants in ImmuneRACE Cohort 3 were defined by two consecutive negative NP/OP PCR tests, clearance by a healthcare professional, or resolution of symptoms. Mobile phlebotomists in the prospective study collected whole blood, serum and a nasopharyngeal or oropharyngeal swab from every participant. Prospective study participants could optionally give additional blood draws and questionnaires over an approximately 2-month period. Prospective study blood samples were shipped either frozen or at room temperature before DNA extraction. To note about this clone: There is no known antigen for this receptor. There are no base qualities to consult, and no much larger clone falls within one base.

The CDR3 contains 14 residues, cysteine and phenylalanine counted. Only the CDR3 region is kept as DNA, spanning 42 bases read in frame from base 1. V drops 6 bases and J drops 0 bases, leaving 9 bases in between. CDR1 and CDR2, per the germline V gene, are SGHTA and FQGNSA. TCRbeta CDR3 regions were amplified from genomic DNA using the immunoSEQ Assay, a bias-controlled multiplex PCR. The authors processed their data as follows. Within the assay, amplification of reference gene primers was used to estimate how many nucleated cells each sample contained. Sequence reads were collapsed and filtered to measure the absolute abundance of every unique TCRbeta CDR3 rearrangement. For each sample, productive Simpson clonality was calculated by taking the square root of Simpson's diversity index across productive rearrangements. TCRdb mirrors the immuneACCESS table, restricted to in-frame sequences. Some clones are absent from its copies; in checked studies, under half trace to an unresolved V gene, and the reason for the others is unknown. Clone size and V and J calls were adopted from that table, with D and trimming inferred from the DNA. This sample comprises more than 250,000 clones, about nine tenths of them detected only once. The ten largest clones capture less than 11% of the sample.

The source material was PBMCs or T cells enriched from blood (not recorded which). This sequence was found in a woman aged 18-29 years who had recovered from COVID-19. In this chain, TRBV7-2 is recombined with TRBJ2-1; a tentative D match to TRBD2 spans 5 bases. The CDR3 region: CASRRAGSYNEQFF. The DNA reads as follows: TGTGCCAGCAGACGGGCGGGCTCCTACAATGAGCAGTTCTTC.